The present TCR beta chain was sequenced within a study of cytomegalovirus exposure and HLA in healthy donors (dated by TCRdb to about 2017). For the study in its entirety: In an earlier analysis of 587 of the donors, 250 to 300 Gb of sequence data and 117 million unique TCR beta sequences from roughly 180 million T cells were reported. An early release covering just under 650 HLA-typed donors comprised about 300 gigabases of sequencing data and about 90 million unique TCR sequences. Of the roughly 400 genotyped donors, 65% to 90% fell in the genetic ancestry cluster associated with self-reported Caucasian donors. The study aimed to test whether signatures of past pathogen exposure could be identified by cataloging public T cell receptors. The T cell repertoires of 700 or so subjects were profiled by immunosequencing and related to cytomegalovirus serostatus. In addition to the first cohort of approximately 650 subjects, a separate validation cohort of approximately 130 different subjects was used. To predict cytomegalovirus infection status, the study combined high-throughput TCR immunosequencing, statistical association of individual TCRs with disease status, and machine learning. A later analysis re-examined previously published TCR beta repertoires from hundreds of donors and added high-resolution HLA genotyping to investigate patterns of TCR occurrence. The later analysis used no new phenotypic data to find candidate immune exposures, relying instead on TCR beta sequences and their occurrence across donors. To decide whether each TCR beta V gene segment behaved as functional or pseudogenic, an earlier analysis of some 540 of the donors relied on high-throughput TCR beta sequencing. Donor age, sex, ethnicity and CMV serostatus were compiled together with the repertoire data. In a later genetic analysis, genome-wide SNP genotypes for 398 of the 666 donors were used, and that subset was treated as a discovery cohort. Every discovery cohort repertoire had been produced on one sequencing platform. HLA typing covered class I and class II loci at four-digit resolution. The number of typed donors differed by locus: about 629-630 for A, B, C, DRB1 and DQB1; 522 for DQA1; approximately 600 for DPA1; and some 430 for DPB1. About five DR-DQ haplotypes were treated as single units for association and clustering because of strong linkage in the cohort. Among roughly 400 genotyped donors of the cohort, an average of around 240,000 unique TCR beta nucleotide sequences was sequenced per donor, of which about 18% were non-productive. General study outcomes and caveats: The only immune exposure information available for the cohort was CMV serostatus. In vitro tests confirmed that a few of the cytomegalovirus-associated TCR beta chains recognize cytomegalovirus antigens. A later analysis found that most CMV-associated TCR beta chains appeared HLA-restricted, with HLA associations seemingly driven largely by CMV exposure. According to a later analysis, TCR association rates differed among HLA loci, with DRB1 alleles showing the most associated TCRs and HLA-C alleles showing the fewest. A later genetic analysis reported fewer N-insertions in productive TCRs among donors in an Asian-associated ancestry cluster than the roughly 690-donor mean. Correlated functional status among segregating V segments might be attributable to linkage disequilibrium, but an unknown experimental factor could not be ruled out. Sequencing depth was assumed to be roughly uniform across donors in the presence/absence analyses, though that assumption may not hold. In an earlier analysis of approximately 600 of the donors, most TCR beta V segments were observed in productive rearrangements about 90% or about 30% of the time, broadly matching IMGT annotations. HLA typing was unavailable for some donors at each locus, so association tests used only the typed subset. A later analysis associated 15,000 to 20,000 TCR beta sequences with specific HLA alleles at a false discovery rate of 0.05. Some IMGT-functional V segments, including TRBV6-2 and TRBV6-3, could not be told apart with the 87-base-pair reads, so those segments were excluded. A further reported finding was that TCR beta sequences accurately predicted the HLA-A and HLA-B alleles for most subjects in the first cohort. Across donors, most TCR sequences were observed very rarely, whereas some public TCRs were present in many individuals. In both the original and validation cohorts, the classifier was reported to diagnose cytomegalovirus status with high specificity and sensitivity. The authors suggested that the approach could potentially be extended to other disease states and immunological phenotypes. The sequencing pipeline was judged likely to have produced a cluster of highly shared sequence variants as a technical artifact. Several of the top co-occurrence clusters appeared to be linked to parvovirus B19, influenza, CMV and Epstein-Barr virus, according to a later analysis. Only TCR beta chains were sequenced in this cohort, and the absence of alpha or paired-chain data limited detectable features. A total of fewer than 200 TCR beta chains were listed by the study as associated with cytomegalovirus. When HLA alleles, especially DR and DQ, strongly co-occurred, attributing TCR associations to individual alleles was difficult. A later genetic analysis associated a missense DCLRE1C variant with V-gene and J-gene trimming of TCR beta chains, and an independent cohort replicated the association. Compared with equally common non-associated chains, HLA-associated TCR beta chains in a later analysis were more clonally expanded and had lower generation probabilities. Around 16 rarely observed V segments, including chromosome 9 orphons, were excluded from the earlier analysis of just under 600 of the donors because counts were too low.

CDR1 and CDR2, looked up from the germline V gene, are SGHTA and FQGNSA. The CDR3 length is 17 residues, termini included. The retained sequence is limited to the CDR3, 51 bases, with the frame set at the first base. The germline V end is reduced by 2 bases and the J end by 5 bases; junction bases left unmatched: 11. Libraries were prepared through the immunoSEQ multiplex PCR assay. For the multiplex PCR, a mixture combining 60 forward primers for TCR Vbeta segments and 13 reverse primers for TCR Jbeta segments was used. A multiplex PCR assay on genomic DNA amplified the CDR3 region of rearranged TCR beta genes. The Illumina HiSeq System was used to sequence the amplified TCR beta libraries as 87-base-pair reads. The authors' pipeline ran thus. In a later analysis, tens of millions of unique TCR beta chains were counted across the 500 to 850 repertoires, and approximately 11 million of these chains were shared by at least two donors. A nearest-neighbor algorithm error-corrected the raw reads and collapsed the reads into unique sequences, merging closely related sequences to remove PCR and sequencing errors. CDR3 sequences were aligned to IMGT reference sequences to assign V, D and J gene segments. For a sequence to be retained, at least a six-nucleotide match to both a V gene segment and a J gene segment was required. Rearrangements were classified as productive when the CDR3 lacked stop codons and remained in frame with V and J, and all other rearrangements were classified as non-productive. Following IMGT convention, CDR3 was defined as the stretch from the second conserved V-encoded cysteine up to the conserved J-encoded phenylalanine. In an earlier analysis of more than 550 of the donors, sequences lacking an unambiguous match to a single V gene segment were excluded. An earlier analysis of a few hundred of the donors called V segments functional above 56.7% productive rearrangements and segregating when the between-donor standard deviation exceeded 5%. To diagnose cytomegalovirus status from the catalog of TCR beta chain sequences, a statistical classification framework was built. V and J gene assignment, in a later analysis, came from comparing TCR nucleotide sequences with IMGT/GENE-DB human TR gene sequences. The TCRdist pipeline was used in a later analysis to assign CDR3 sequences and most-parsimonious VDJ recombination scenarios. In a later analysis, each TCR beta chain was defined by its CDR3 amino acid sequence together with its V-gene family, and reads lacking a unique V-gene family were excluded. To address suspected cross-contamination and a sequencing artifact, a later analysis removed under 600 highly shared, low-generation-probability nucleotide sequences. In a later analysis, a clonal expansion index was calculated for each public chain from normalized within-repertoire ranks of inferred template counts. Generation probabilities in a later analysis came from a VDJ recombination model fitted to out-of-frame rearrangements, and those results were checked against IGoR. In a later analysis, TCR-TCR, TCR-HLA and TCR-CMV co-occurrence was scored with hypergeometric tests, and a repertoire-size bias correction was applied to TCR pairs. To estimate false discovery rates, a later analysis permuted the HLA or CMV assignments 20 times. In a later analysis, co-occurring TCRs were grouped using DBSCAN, with TCRdist sequence similarity added in when clustering inside HLA-allele-positive subsets. Co-occurrence clustering excluded repertoires with fewer than 30,000 or more than 120,000 public chains, plus five with anomalous nucleotide sharing. Sourced from immuneACCESS, this table was stored by TCRdb with only in-frame sequences that have V and J called. A share of the clones is absent; for the studies checked, an unresolved V gene accounts for under half, and the remainder has no known explanation. D and trimming were read from the DNA, whereas the V and J calls and clone size are those reported in that table. The sample's records list some 140,000 clones. The top ten constitute about 1.6% of the sample.

The cohort consisted of 666 healthy bone marrow donors. Cohort members were all nominally healthy when sampled, although unrecorded immune exposures were likely present. The donor was CMV seronegative and belonged to the group of over 350 seronegative cohort members. Each donor provided a peripheral blood sample, and peripheral blood mononuclear cells were used for TCR beta sequencing. The Qiagen DNeasy Blood Extraction Kit was used to extract genomic DNA from the blood cell samples. As to this clone: The clone's antigen remains unknown. Without the conserved terminal phenylalanine or tryptophan, this CDR3 likely stems from a read error.

The sequence is built from TRBV7-2 and TRBJ1-5, with TRBD1 matching 8 junction bases. Sequences were obtained from PBMCs. The TCR was taken from a woman aged 40-49 years in good health and CMV-seronegative. The nucleotide sequence is TGTGCCAGCAGCTTAATAGACAGGGGAGGGCACCATCAGCCCCAGCATTGT. Its translation reads: CASSLIDRGGHHQPQHC.